This entry lists 16 T cell receptor beta chains sequenced from one sample in a study of cytomegalovirus exposure and HLA in healthy donors. The PCR ran on 60 Vbeta and 13 Jbeta primers. TCRdb's copy holds only in-frame clones and misses some; the assay was immunoSEQ multiplex PCR. The data show some 200,000 clones, approximately 80% seen once. Sequenced input: PBMCs. These TCRs come from a woman in her twenties or thirties in good health and CMV-seronegative.

The V call is TRBV30, the J call TRBJ2-7; D possibly corresponds to TRBD1 (6 bases). Germline values: CDR1 GTSNPN, CDR2 SVGIG (reference sequence). Trimming stripped 3 bases from V and 4 bases from J, with 16 bases between. CDR3 size: 14 residues. The CDR3 nucleotides are TGTGCCTGGAGCCGAACAGGGTTAGGATACGAGCAGTACTTC. Encoded protein: CAWSRTGLGYEQYF.

The rearrangement uses TRBV6-5 and TRBJ2-3; a weak D match, TRBD2 (5 bases). This CDR3 is built from 15 residues. Trimming pared 5 bases from V and 4 bases from J, leaving 16 bases between. CDR1 MNHEY and CDR2 SVGAGI come from the germline V gene. The CDR3 DNA reads TGTGCCAGCAGTCCTTTTGTGGGAGTACCAGATACGCAGTATTTT. Its protein is CASSPFVGVPDTQYF.

J is TRBJ2-5 and V is TRBV5-4; D possibly corresponds to TRBD1 (6 bases). Looked up from germline, CDR1 is SGHNT and CDR2 is YYREEE (reference sequence). This CDR3 is 14 amino acids long. V lost 3 bases, J lost 5 bases, and 14 bases lay in between. CDR3 in amino acids: CASSSSGTRETQYF. The CDR3, as DNA: TGTGCCAGCAGCTCCTCCGGGACACGGGAGACCCAGTACTTC.

In its sample, this clone was seen once. The gene calls are TRBV7-2 and TRBJ1-5; D not certain. The CDR3 runs to 13 residues. The V gene's germline CDR1 is SGHTA and CDR2 FQGNSA. The V end lost 5 bases, the J end lost 2 bases, and 7 bases lay between the germline ends. CDR3 bases: TGTGCCAGCAGCCGTCAGGGCAATCAGCCCCAGCATTTT. Translating gives CASSRQGNQPQHF.

The chain couples TRBV4-2 to TRBJ2-1, with TRBD2 identical over 7 bases. Germline V gene lookup returns CDR1 LGHNA and CDR2 YNFKEQ. After removal of 1 base from V and 6 bases from J, the junction contained 3 bases not matched to a gene. The CDR3 loop spans 14 amino acids. CDR3: CASSQGLAANEQFF. CDR3 coding DNA: TGTGCCAGCAGCCAAGGGCTAGCGGCCAATGAGCAGTTCTTC.

V and J are TRBV18 and TRBJ2-2, with 7 bases identical to TRBD2. From germline, CDR1 is KGHSH and CDR2 LQKENI. The CDR3 covers 17 residues. V was pared by 4 bases and J by 0 bases, with 8 bases of the junction left unmatched. CDR3 in amino acids: CASSLSGGPPNTGELFF. CDR3 DNA: TGTGCCAGCTCACTGTCGGGAGGCCCCCCGAACACCGGGGAGCTGTTTTTT. Filled out from reference TRBV18 and TRBJ2-2, the complete variable domain reads NAGVMQNPRHLVRRRGQEARLRCSPMKGHSHVYWYRQLPEEGLKFMVYLQKENIIDESGMPKERFSAEFPKEGPSILRIQQVVRGDSAAYFCASSLSGGPPNTGELFFGEGSRLTVL.

This rearrangement joins TRBV21-1 to TRBJ2-7; TRBD2 reflects the table's D call only, with no check against the DNA. TRBV21-1 is reported as a pseudogene. This CDR3 has 16 residues. This CDR3 is CASSSRSPASLYEQYF. The CDR3 coding sequence is TGTGCCAGCAGCAGTCGGAGCCCCGCCTCACTCTACGAGCAGTACTTC.

The V gene is TRBV19, the J gene TRBJ1-1; D perhaps matches TRBD1 (5 bases). V was trimmed by 4 bases and J by 3 bases, leaving 15 bases between them. The CDR3 is 15 amino acids. The V gene's germline CDR1 is LNHDA and CDR2 SQIVND (reference sequence). The CDR3 protein is CASSRGVRVYTEAFF. As DNA, the CDR3 is TGTGCCAGTAGTAGGGGGGTGAGGGTTTACACTGAAGCTTTCTTT. Together with reference TRBV19 and TRBJ1-1, the CDR3 gives the full variable domain: DGGITQSPKYLFRKEGQNVTLSCEQNLNHDAMYWYRQDPGQGLRLIYYSQIVNDFQKGDIAEGYSVSREKKESFPLTVTSAQKNPTAFYLCASSRGVRVYTEAFFGQGTRLTVV.

The genes are TRBV5-1 and TRBJ2-7, with 8 nucleotides matching TRBD1. Germline CDR1 and CDR2: SGHRS and YFSETQ. Trimming removed 4 bases from V and 2 bases from J; junction bases left unmatched: 2. There are 13 residues in the CDR3. CDR3 in DNA: TGCGCCAGCAGCGCGGACAGGGCCTACGAGCAGTACTTC. It codes for CASSADRAYEQYF.

Comments on this clone: The junction and the germline gene differ at one end; a read error may be behind it. The chain links TRBV7-9 to TRBJ2-2; 9 nucleotides match TRBD1. The CDR3 consists of 16 residues. CDR1 is SEHNR, CDR2 FQNEAQ, per germline (reference sequence). CDR3 loop: CSSSARTGENTGELFF. The DNA for the CDR3 is TGTTCCAGCAGCGCCCGGACAGGGGAGAACACCGGGGAGCTGTTTTTT.

This chain links TRBV4-2 with TRBJ2-1; D gene ambiguous. This CDR3 contains 14 residues. The germline V gene has CDR1 LGHNA and CDR2 YNFKEQ. The ends were cut back, 1 base at V and 8 bases at J, with 12 bases in the middle. CDR3: CASSQVSLADEQFF. CDR3 coding DNA: TGTGCCAGCAGCCAAGTCAGTTTGGCCGATGAGCAGTTCTTC.

The gene calls are TRBV14 and TRBJ1-2; D gene uncertain. Germline CDR1 and CDR2: SGHDN and FVKESK. The V gene lost 3 bases and the J gene lost 4 bases, with 9 bases spanning the gap. The CDR3 runs 13 residues. CDR3 sequence (DNA): TGTGCCAGCAGCCAGGGCCTGGCCTATGGCTACACCTTC. Translating gives CASSQGLAYGYTF.

This clone was seen a few times. The rearrangement links TRBV6-5 to TRBJ2-3; TRBD1 matches at 7 bases. J was trimmed by 5 bases and V by 6 bases; bases with no gene match: 8. The CDR3 totals 14 residues. Germline-derived CDR1 and CDR2 are MNHEY and SVGAGI. The CDR3, as DNA: TGTGCCAGCAGCCGCGACAGGGCAGTAGATACGCAGTATTTT. This gives the protein CASSRDRAVDTQYF.

The chain links TRBV7-2 to TRBJ2-7, with 7 positions matching TRBD1. CDR3 length: 17 residues. The trim removed 2 bases at V and 1 base at J, leaving 11 bases unmatched. CDR1 and CDR2 from the germline V gene are SGHTA and FQGNSA. The CDR3 DNA sequence: TGTGCCAGCAGCTTAAGCCCCCCCGGGACAGCTTCCTACGAGCAGTACTTC. Amino acids: CASSLSPPGTASYEQYF.

The V call is TRBV20-1, the J call TRBJ2-1; D might be TRBD2 (5 bases). Looked up from germline, CDR1 is DFQATT and CDR2 is SNEGSKA (reference sequence). The CDR3 spans 11 residues. The V gene lost 6 bases and the J gene lost 10 bases, with 13 bases spanning the gap. As DNA, the CDR3 is TGCAGTGCCCCTGACTACTGGGAGCAGTTCTTC. This codes for CSAPDYWEQFF.

This clone was counted a single time. The V gene is TRBV4-3, the J gene TRBJ2-2; D might be TRBD1 (6 bases). With 0 bases removed from V and 9 bases from J, the gap between germline ends came to 14 bases. The germline V gene encodes CDR1 LGHNA and CDR2 YSLEER. CDR3 length: 15 amino acids. In nucleotides, the CDR3 is TGCGCCAGCAGCCAAGATTGGGGACACCCTTGGGAGCTGTTTTTT. It encodes CASSQDWGHPWELFF.